The 5 T cell receptor beta chains listed next were all sequenced from one sample in a study of blood T cell repertoires in COVID-19. TCRdb's copy holds only in-frame clones and misses some; the assay was immunoSEQ multiplex PCR. The sample records approximately 210,000 clones, approximately 80% being singletons. Material for sequencing was peripheral blood. These receptors originate from a human donor in a cohort sampled during active COVID-19.

The chain couples TRBV6-6 to TRBJ1-6, with a possible D match to TRBD1 (5 bases). The V and J ends lost 10 bases and 0 bases respectively, with 10 bases between them. This CDR3 contains 14 residues. Per the germline V gene, CDR1 is MNHNY and CDR2 is SVGAGI (reference sequence). The CDR3: CATRQSSYNSPLHF. The CDR3 nucleotides read TGTGCCACCCGACAGAGCTCCTATAATTCACCCCTCCACTTT.

This clone was found once. This sequence joins TRBV11-3 and TRBJ2-7; 8 bases fit TRBD1. V trimming: 1 base; J trimming: 3 bases; junction bases outside the gene matches: 8. Germline V lookup: CDR1 SGHNT, CDR2 YENEEA. The CDR3 is made up of 16 amino acids. The CDR3 DNA follows: TGTGCCAGCAGCTTAGTACCCCGGACAGGGCACTACGAGCAGTACGTC. Amino acids: CASSLVPRTGHYEQYV.

This clone was detected only a few times. The chain couples TRBV10-3 to TRBJ2-1, with D unclear. The CDR3 totals 13 residues. Germline V lookup: CDR1 ENHRY, CDR2 SYGVKD. The germline V and J ends were trimmed by 0 bases and 3 bases, with 3 bases remaining between them. The CDR3 DNA reads as TGTGCCATCAGTGAGTCACTCTACAATGAGCAGTTCTTC. Translated, it gives CAISESLYNEQFF.

The chain carries TRBV7-8 and TRBJ2-1, with 8 bases lining up with TRBD1. The CDR3 is 16 residues long. With 5 bases clipped from V and 2 bases from J, the junction kept 8 bases outside the gene matches. Per the germline V gene, CDR1 is SGHVS and CDR2 is FQNEAQ. CDR3 sequence: CASSDRTGQAYNEQFF. The DNA of the CDR3 is TGTGCCAGCAGCGACCGGACGGGACAGGCCTACAATGAGCAGTTCTTC. Filled out from reference TRBV7-8 and TRBJ2-1, the complete variable domain reads GAGVSQSPRYKVAKRGQDVALRCDPISGHVSLFWYQQALGQGPEFLTYFQNEAQLDKSGLPSDRFFAERPEGSVSTLKIQRTQQEDSAVYLCASSDRTGQAYNEQFFGPGTRLTVL.

The V call is TRBV5-1, the J call TRBJ2-5, with 12 nucleotides matching TRBD2. There are 19 residues in the CDR3. J lost 0 bases, V lost 0 bases, and 9 bases had no gene match. Germline V lookup: CDR1 SGHRS, CDR2 YFSETQ. CDR3 in amino acids: CASSLGLAGATTYQETQYF. The CDR3 DNA is TGCGCCAGCAGCTTGGGACTAGCGGGAGCGACGACGTACCAAGAGACCCAGTACTTC.